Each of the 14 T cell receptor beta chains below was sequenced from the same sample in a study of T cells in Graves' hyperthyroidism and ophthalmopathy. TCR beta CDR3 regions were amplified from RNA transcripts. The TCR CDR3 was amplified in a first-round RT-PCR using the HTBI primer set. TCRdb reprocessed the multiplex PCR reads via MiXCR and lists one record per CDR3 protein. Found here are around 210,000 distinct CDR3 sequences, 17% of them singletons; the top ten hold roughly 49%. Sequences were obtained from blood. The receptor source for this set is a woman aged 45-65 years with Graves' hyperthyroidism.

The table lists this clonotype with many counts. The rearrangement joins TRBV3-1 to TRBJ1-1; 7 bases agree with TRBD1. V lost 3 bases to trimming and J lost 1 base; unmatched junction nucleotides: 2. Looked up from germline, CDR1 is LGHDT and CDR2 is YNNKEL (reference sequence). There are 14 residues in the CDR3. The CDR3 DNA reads TGTGCCAGCAGCCAGAGGGACAGGAACACTGAAGCTTTCTTT. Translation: CASSQRDRNTEAFF.

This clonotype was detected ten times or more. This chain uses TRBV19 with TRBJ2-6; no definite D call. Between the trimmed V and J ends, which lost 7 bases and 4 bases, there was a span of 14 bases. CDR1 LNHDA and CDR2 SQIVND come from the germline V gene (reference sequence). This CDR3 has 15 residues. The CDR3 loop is CASTDGSSGANVLTF. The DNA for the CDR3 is TGTGCCAGTACTGACGGTAGTTCCGGGGCCAACGTCCTGACTTTC.

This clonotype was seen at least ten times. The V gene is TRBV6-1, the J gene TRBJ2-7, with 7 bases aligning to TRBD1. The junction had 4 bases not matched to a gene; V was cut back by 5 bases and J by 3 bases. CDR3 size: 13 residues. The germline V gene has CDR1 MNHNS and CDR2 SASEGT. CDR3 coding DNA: TGTGCCAGCAGTTACGGGACAGACTACGAGCAGTACTTC. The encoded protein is CASSYGTDYEQYF.

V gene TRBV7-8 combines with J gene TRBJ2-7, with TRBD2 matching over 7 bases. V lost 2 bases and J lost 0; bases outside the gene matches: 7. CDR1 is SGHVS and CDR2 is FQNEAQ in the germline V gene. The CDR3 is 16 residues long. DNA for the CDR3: TGTGCCAGCAGCTTAAGGTTCGGCGGGAGCTCCTACGAGCAGTACTTC. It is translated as CASSLRFGGSSYEQYF. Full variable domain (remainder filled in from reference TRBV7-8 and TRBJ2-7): GAGVSQSPRYKVAKRGQDVALRCDPISGHVSLFWYQQALGQGPEFLTYFQNEAQLDKSGLPSDRFFAERPEGSVSTLKIQRTQQEDSAVYLCASSLRFGGSSYEQYFGPGTRLTVT.

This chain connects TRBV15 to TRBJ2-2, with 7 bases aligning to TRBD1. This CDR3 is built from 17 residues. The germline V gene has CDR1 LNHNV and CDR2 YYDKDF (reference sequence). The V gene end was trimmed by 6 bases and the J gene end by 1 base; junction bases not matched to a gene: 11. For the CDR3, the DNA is TGTGCCACCAGAGCAGATAGGACAGGTGGGAACACCGGGGAGCTGTTTTTT. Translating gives CATRADRTGGNTGELFF. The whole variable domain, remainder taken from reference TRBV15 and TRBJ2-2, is DAMVIQNPRYQVTQFGKPVTLSCSQTLNHNVMYWYQQKSSQAPKLLFHYYDKDFNNEADTPDNFQSRRPNTSFCFLDIRSPGLGDTAMYLCATRADRTGGNTGELFFGEGSRLTVL.

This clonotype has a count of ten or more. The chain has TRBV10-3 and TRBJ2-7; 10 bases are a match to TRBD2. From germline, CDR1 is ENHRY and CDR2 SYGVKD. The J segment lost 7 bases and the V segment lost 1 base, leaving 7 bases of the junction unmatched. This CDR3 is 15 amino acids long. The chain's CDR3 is CAISEFVAGGGEQYF. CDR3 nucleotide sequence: TGTGCCATCAGTGAGTTCGTAGCGGGAGGTGGTGAGCAGTACTTC.

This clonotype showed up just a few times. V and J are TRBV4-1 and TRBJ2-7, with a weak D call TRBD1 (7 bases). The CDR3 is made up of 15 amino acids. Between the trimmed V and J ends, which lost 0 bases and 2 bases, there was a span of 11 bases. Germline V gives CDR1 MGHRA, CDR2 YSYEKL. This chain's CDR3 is CASSQETGTPYEQYF. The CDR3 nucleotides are TGCGCCAGCAGCCAAGAGACAGGGACTCCCTACGAGCAGTACTTC.

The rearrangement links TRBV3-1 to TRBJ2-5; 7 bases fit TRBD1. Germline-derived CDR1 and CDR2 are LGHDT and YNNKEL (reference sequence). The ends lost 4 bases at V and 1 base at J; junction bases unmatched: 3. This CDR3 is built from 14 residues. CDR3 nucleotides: TGTGCCAGCAGCCGGGACAGATTCCAAGAGACCCAGTACTTC. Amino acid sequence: CASSRDRFQETQYF.

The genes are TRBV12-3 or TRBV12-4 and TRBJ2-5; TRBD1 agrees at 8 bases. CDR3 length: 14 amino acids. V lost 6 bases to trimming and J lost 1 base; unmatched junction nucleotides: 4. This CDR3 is CASRPDRAQETQYF. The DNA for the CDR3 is TGTGCCAGCAGGCCGGACAGGGCCCAAGAGACCCAGTACTTC.

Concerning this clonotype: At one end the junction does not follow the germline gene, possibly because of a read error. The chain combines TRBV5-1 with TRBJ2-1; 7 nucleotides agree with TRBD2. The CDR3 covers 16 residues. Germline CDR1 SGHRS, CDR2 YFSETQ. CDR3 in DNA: TGTGCCAGCAGCTGGGGGGGGGGAGCGACCTACAATGAGCAGTTCTTC. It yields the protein CASSWGGGATYNEQFF.

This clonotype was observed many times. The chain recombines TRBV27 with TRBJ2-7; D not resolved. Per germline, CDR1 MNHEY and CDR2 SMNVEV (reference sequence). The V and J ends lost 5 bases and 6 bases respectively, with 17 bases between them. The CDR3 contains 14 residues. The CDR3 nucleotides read TGTGCCAGCAGTCAAAGCACATCTCCTGGCGAGCAGTACTTC. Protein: CASSQSTSPGEQYF.

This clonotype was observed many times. The CDR3 is CSANRDSDTQYF. CDR3 DNA: TGCAGTGCAAACAGGGATTCGGATACGCAGTATTTT. V and J are TRBV20-1 and TRBJ2-3, with TRBD1 as a possible D gene (6 bases). Germline assignment: CDR1 DFQATT and CDR2 SNEGSKA (reference sequence). The CDR3 extends over 12 amino acids. Between the trimmed V and J ends, which lost 6 bases and 6 bases, there was a span of 13 bases.

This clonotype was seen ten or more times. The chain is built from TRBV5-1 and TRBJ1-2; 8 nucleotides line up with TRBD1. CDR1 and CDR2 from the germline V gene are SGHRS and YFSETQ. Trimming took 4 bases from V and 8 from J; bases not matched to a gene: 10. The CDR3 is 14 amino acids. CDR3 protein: CASSAGQVVKGYTF. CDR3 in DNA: TGCGCCAGCAGCGCGGGACAGGTGGTCAAAGGCTACACCTTC. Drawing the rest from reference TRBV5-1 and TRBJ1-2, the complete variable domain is KAGVTQTPRYLIKTRGQQVTLSCSPISGHRSVSWYQQTPGQGLQFLFEYFSETQRNKGNFPGRFSGRQFSNSRSEMNVSTLELGDSALYLCASSAGQVVKGYTFGSGTRLTVV.

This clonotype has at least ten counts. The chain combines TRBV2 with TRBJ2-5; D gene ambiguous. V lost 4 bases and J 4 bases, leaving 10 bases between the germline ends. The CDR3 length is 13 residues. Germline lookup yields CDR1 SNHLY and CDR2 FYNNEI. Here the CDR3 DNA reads TGTGCCAGCAGTGGGAGCCCCCTAGAGACCCAGTACTTC. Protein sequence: CASSGSPLETQYF.